Listed here are 28 T cell receptor beta chains from one sample, sequenced in a study of blood T cell repertoires in COVID-19. The method was immunoSEQ multiplex PCR; TCRdb's version includes in-frame clones alone and lacks a portion of them. The profile shows under 200,000 clones, over 75% of them singletons. What was sequenced was peripheral blood. The source is a man between 65 and 85 years old with acute or convalescent COVID-19.

The V and J genes are TRBV7-2 and TRBJ1-4; 9 bases line up with TRBD1. The CDR3 length is 17 residues. Germline V gene sequence: CDR1 SGHTA, CDR2 FQGNSA. Trimming cost V 3 bases and J 6 bases; bases outside gene matches: 11. CDR3 in DNA: TGTGCCAGCAGCTTGGGTTGGGGGACAGGGAGGGATGAAAAACTGTTTTTT. Amino acids: CASSLGWGTGRDEKLFF. The full variable domain, in which reference TRBV7-2 and TRBJ1-4 provide the parts outside the CDR3, is GAGVSQSPSNKVTEKGKDVELRCDPISGHTALYWYRQSLGQGLEFLIYFQGNSAPDKSGLPSDRFSAERTGGSVSTLTIQRTQQEDSAVYLCASSLGWGTGRDEKLFFGSGTQLSVL.

In its sample, this clone was seen many times. The rearrangement uses TRBV11-2 and TRBJ2-5, with D possibly matching TRBD2 (6 bases). Germline V gene lookup returns CDR1 SGHAT and CDR2 FQNNGV. Trimming shortened V by 5 bases and J by 5 bases, and 18 bases separated the two germline ends. The CDR3 is made up of 15 amino acids. The CDR3 DNA follows: TGTGCCAGCAGCAAAGAAAGACTAGGTGGGGAGACCCAGTACTTC. This translates into CASSKERLGGETQYF. Complete variable domain (other parts from reference TRBV11-2 and TRBJ2-5): EAGVAQSPRYKIIEKRQSVAFWCNPISGHATLYWYQQILGQGPKLLIQFQNNGVVDDSQLPKDRFSAERLKGVDSTLKIQPAKLEDSAVYLCASSKERLGGETQYFGPGTRLLVL.

The chain couples TRBV5-6 to TRBJ2-3; 8 nucleotides agree with TRBD2. V lost 2 bases and J lost 5; bases outside the gene matches: 7. From germline, CDR1 is SGHDT and CDR2 YYEEEE. CDR3 length: 15 amino acids. CDR3 sequence reads: CASSFTAGARDTQYF. The CDR3, as DNA: TGTGCCAGCAGCTTCACAGCGGGAGCCCGAGATACGCAGTATTTT.

The chain links TRBV5-1 to TRBJ1-1; D is perhaps TRBD1 (6 bases). The V end lost 0 bases, the J end lost 3 bases, and 15 bases lay between the germline ends. CDR1 and CDR2 (germline): SGHRS, YFSETQ. The CDR3 loop spans 16 amino acids. The CDR3 loop is CASSLGRGAGDTEAFF. The DNA of the CDR3 is TGCGCCAGCAGCTTGGGGCGTGGGGCAGGGGACACTGAAGCTTTCTTT.

This clone has just a few counts. This CDR3 is also generated by other DNA sequences in the sample. The rearrangement joins TRBV6-4 to TRBJ1-1; the match to TRBD1 covers 7 bases. The length of the CDR3 is 13 residues. V dropped 6 bases and J dropped 1; count of bases not matched to a gene: 2. CDR1 and CDR2 from the germline V gene are MRHNA and SNTAGT. The CDR3 loop is CASRRTGNTEAFF. The CDR3 DNA is TGTGCCAGCAGGAGGACAGGGAACACTGAAGCTTTCTTT.

J is TRBJ2-7 and V is TRBV5-1; TRBD1 might be the D (5 bases). V lost 4 bases and J 3 bases, leaving 17 bases between the germline ends. The CDR3 has 15 residues. Germline V gene lookup returns CDR1 SGHRS and CDR2 YFSETQ. Here the CDR3 reads CASSPDVGPGYEQYF. The DNA for the CDR3 is TGCGCCAGCAGCCCAGACGTGGGGCCGGGCTACGAGCAGTACTTC.

The sample holds a few counts of this clone. The chain couples TRBV2 to TRBJ2-7; weak D call: TRBD2 (5 bases). V lost 7 bases and J 0 bases, leaving 13 bases between the germline ends. In germline, CDR1 is SNHLY, CDR2 FYNNEI. CDR3 size: 14 residues. In nucleotides, the CDR3 is TGTGCCAGCATACGGGGAGCCCTCTCCTACGAGCAGTACTTC. The encoded protein is CASIRGALSYEQYF.

In DNA, the CDR3 is TGTGCCTGGAGTGTAGTTGGACTAGCGAATGAGCAGTTCTTC. Its protein product is CAWSVVGLANEQFF. The V call is TRBV30, the J call TRBJ2-1, with 9 nucleotides matching TRBD2. The germline gives CDR1 GTSNPN, CDR2 SVGIG (reference sequence). V lost 0 bases, J lost 7 bases, and 4 bases stayed unmatched. The CDR3 covers 14 residues.

This sequence joins TRBV6-5 and TRBJ2-7; the D is unclear. V was clipped by 5 bases and J by 6 bases, with 8 bases between them. The CDR3 is 11 residues long. Per germline, CDR1 MNHEY and CDR2 SVGAGI. The CDR3 is CASSLGGEQYF. CDR3 bases: TGTGCCAGCAGTCTTGGCGGCGAGCAGTACTTC.

This clone was observed a handful of times. The chain carries TRBV5-4 and TRBJ1-2, with D unclear. V lost 1 base to trimming and J lost 4 bases, with 11 bases between them. The CDR3 runs to 14 residues. Germline CDR1 reads SGHNT; CDR2 reads YYREEE (reference sequence). The CDR3 loop reads CASSLSATSYGYTF. CDR3 bases: TGTGCCAGCAGCTTGTCGGCGACAAGCTATGGCTACACCTTC.

The chain is built from TRBV28 and TRBJ2-7; TRBD1 might be the D (5 bases). Per the germline V gene, CDR1 is MDHEN and CDR2 is SYDVKM. Trimming removed 10 bases from V and 4 bases from J, with 8 bases in between. This CDR3 comprises 10 residues. CDR3 sequence reads: CATQGYEQYF. As DNA, the CDR3 is TGTGCCACCCAGGGTTACGAGCAGTACTTC.

The chain links TRBV18 to TRBJ1-5, with a possible D match to TRBD1 (5 bases). From germline, CDR1 is KGHSH and CDR2 LQKENI. This CDR3 has 15 residues. The V end was cut by 3 bases, the J end by 1 base, with 10 bases between. CDR3 nucleotide sequence: TGTGCCAGCTCACCGCTCGGGGGAAGCAATCAGCCCCAGCATTTT. This translates into CASSPLGGSNQPQHF.

The genes are TRBV7-9 and TRBJ1-2, with TRBD1 identical over 7 bases. J was trimmed by 4 bases and V by 5 bases; bases with no gene match: 10. The CDR3 has 15 amino acids. The germline V gene has CDR1 SEHNR and CDR2 FQNEAQ (reference sequence). CDR3 region: CASSPRRDSSYGYTF. The DNA of the CDR3 is TGTGCCAGCAGCCCGCGGCGGGACAGCTCCTATGGCTACACCTTC.

The CDR3 DNA is TGTGCCAGCAGCTTAGCGCGGGGGTCTAGCGGGGGGACAGAGACCCAGTACTTC. It is translated as CASSLARGSSGGTETQYF. The chain employs TRBV7-2 and TRBJ2-5; TRBD2 matches 11 bases. CDR1 and CDR2 from the germline V gene are SGHTA and FQGNSA. CDR3 size: 18 residues. V shed 0 bases and J 4 bases; nucleotides not matched to a gene: 10.

V usage is TRBV6-5 and J usage is TRBJ2-3; D ambiguous. V lost 2 bases to trimming and J lost 6 bases, with 12 bases between them. Germline CDR1 reads MNHEY; CDR2 reads SVGAGI. The CDR3 spans 14 residues. The CDR3 here is CASSYRSPEDTQYF. The CDR3 coding sequence is TGTGCCAGCAGTTACCGGTCCCCTGAGGATACGCAGTATTTT.

This clone occurred a few times. At one end the junction does not follow the germline gene, possibly because of a read error. The chain carries TRBV7-9 and TRBJ1-2, with D unresolved. Germline assignment: CDR1 SEHNR and CDR2 FQNEAQ (reference sequence). CDR3 length: 15 amino acids. For the CDR3, the DNA is TGTGCCAGCAGCTTAGAGAGCGGTTCTAACTTTGGCTACACCTTC. It yields the protein CASSLESGSNFGYTF.

V is TRBV18 and J is TRBJ1-2; TRBD1 matches at 7 bases. The germline gives CDR1 KGHSH, CDR2 LQKENI. The CDR3 runs to 13 residues. J was trimmed by 7 bases and V by 5 bases; bases with no gene match: 7. CDR3 loop: CASSVDRVGGYTF. CDR3 DNA: TGTGCCAGCTCAGTCGACAGGGTTGGTGGCTACACCTTC. The variable domain in full, with the rest retrieved from reference TRBV18 and TRBJ1-2, is NAGVMQNPRHLVRRRGQEARLRCSPMKGHSHVYWYRQLPEEGLKFMVYLQKENIIDESGMPKERFSAEFPKEGPSILRIQQVVRGDSAAYFCASSVDRVGGYTFGSGTRLTVV.

V gene TRBV6-1 combines with J gene TRBJ1-5; D may be TRBD1 (6 bases). The CDR3 runs to 14 residues. Trimming removed 0 bases from V and 11 bases from J, with 14 bases in between. Germline V gives CDR1 MNHNS, CDR2 SASEGT. Here the CDR3 DNA reads TGTGCCAGCAGTGAAGCGACAGGTCTTCCGGCCCAGCATTTT. Encoded protein: CASSEATGLPAQHF.

CDR3 bases: TGTGCCAGCAGTTCTCCGCGGGGGGGGCGTTCCGGGGCCAACGTCCTGACTTTC. It translates to CASSSPRGGRSGANVLTF. The V call is TRBV27, the J call TRBJ2-6; TRBD2 aligns across 9 bases. The CDR3 totals 18 residues. CDR1 is MNHEY, CDR2 SMNVEV, per germline (reference sequence). J was trimmed by 4 bases and V by 4 bases; bases with no gene match: 11.

This chain links TRBV11-2 with TRBJ2-7; the D is unclear. V gave up 2 bases and J gave up 3 bases, with 11 bases separating them. This CDR3 has 14 amino acids. Germline V gives CDR1 SGHAT, CDR2 FQNNGV. The CDR3 protein is CASSLSDRSYEQYF. CDR3 bases: TGTGCCAGCAGCTTATCGGATAGGAGCTACGAGCAGTACTTC.

The chain uses TRBV5-6 and TRBJ2-7, with D maybe TRBD2 (5 bases). This CDR3 comprises 14 residues. Germline V lookup: CDR1 SGHDT, CDR2 YYEEEE. The V gene lost 0 bases and the J gene lost 4 bases, with 11 bases spanning the gap. CDR3 region: CASSLAGEGYEQYF. The CDR3, as DNA: TGTGCCAGCAGCTTGGCAGGAGAGGGTTACGAGCAGTACTTC.

V gene TRBV6-2 or TRBV6-3 combines with J gene TRBJ1-2; weak D call: TRBD1 (6 bases). This CDR3 is 14 amino acids long. CDR1 and CDR2 from the germline V gene are MNHEY and SVGEGT. V was clipped by 4 bases and J by 3 bases, with 12 bases between them. Here the CDR3 reads CASSSPGTHYGYTF. The CDR3 bases are TGTGCCAGCAGTTCCCCGGGGACACACTATGGCTACACCTTC.

The chain is built from TRBV28 and TRBJ2-1; 8 bases are shared with TRBD2. This CDR3 comprises 16 residues. J gave up 0 bases and V 5 bases, and 6 bases lay outside the gene matches. CDR1 MDHEN and CDR2 SYDVKM come from the germline V gene. The CDR3 here is CASSTSGRGSYNEQFF. The DNA for the CDR3 is TGTGCCAGCAGTACCAGCGGGAGAGGCTCCTACAATGAGCAGTTCTTC.

The rearrangement uses TRBV6-5 and TRBJ2-7; TRBD1 aligns across 11 bases. The CDR3 has 15 amino acids. Germline CDR1 and CDR2: MNHEY and SVGAGI. Trimming removed 5 bases from V and 3 bases from J; junction bases left unmatched: 6. This chain's CDR3 is CASSLTGTGGYEQYF. The CDR3 coding sequence is TGTGCCAGCAGTCTAACCGGGACAGGGGGCTACGAGCAGTACTTC.

This clone was counted between two and nine times. The genes are TRBV9 and TRBJ2-1, with a weak D call TRBD2 (6 bases). CDR1 and CDR2 from the germline V gene are SGDLS and YYNGEE. Between the trimmed V and J ends, which lost 4 bases and 5 bases, there was a span of 19 bases. The length of the CDR3 is 16 residues. For the CDR3, the DNA is TGTGCCAGCAGCTTACGCGCTAGCGCCTTACACAATGAGCAGTTCTTC. Translating it yields CASSLRASALHNEQFF. The complete variable domain, with remaining parts taken from reference TRBV9 and TRBJ2-1, reads DSGVTQTPKHLITATGQRVTLRCSPRSGDLSVYWYQQSLDQGLQFLIQYYNGEERAKGNILERFSAQQFPDLHSELNLSSLELGDSALYFCASSLRASALHNEQFFGPGTRLTVL.

The chain joins TRBV5-4 to TRBJ1-4; D remains unclear. CDR1 is SGHNT, CDR2 YYREEE, per germline (reference sequence). This CDR3 spans 15 amino acids. The germline V and J ends were trimmed by 0 bases and 0 bases, with 6 bases remaining between them. CDR3 coding DNA: TGTGCCAGCAGCTTGGGGGCCACAACTAATGAAAAACTGTTTTTT. Protein sequence: CASSLGATTNEKLFF.

This sequence joins TRBV28 and TRBJ2-7, with TRBD1 matching over 9 bases. Germline CDR1 is MDHEN and CDR2 is SYDVKM. The V and J ends lost 6 bases and 3 bases, in that order; junction bases with no gene match: 18. This CDR3 contains 18 residues. CDR3: CASSNRPGQGNSVYEQYF. The CDR3 DNA reads as TGTGCCAGCAGCAACCGACCGGGACAGGGAAATTCCGTCTACGAGCAGTACTTC.

The CDR3 spells CASSLYGYTEAFF. The CDR3 DNA sequence: TGCGCCAGCAGCTTGTACGGGTACACTGAAGCTTTCTTT. This chain uses TRBV5-1 with TRBJ1-1; D remains ambiguous. Germline V lookup: CDR1 SGHRS, CDR2 YFSETQ. Trimming stripped 1 base from V and 3 bases from J, with 7 bases between. This CDR3 is 13 amino acids long.